What follows is one T cell receptor beta chain and its context. Single viable CD3+CD4+CD8-CD45RO+ cells were sorted as the memory CD4+ T cells. This record belongs to a study of memory CD4+ T cells and cytomegalovirus serostatus. Germline V gene sequence: CDR1 SGHRS, CDR2 YFSETQ. V lost 4 bases to trimming and J lost 0 bases, with 19 bases between them. This CDR3 is 17 amino acids long. TCRdb keeps only in-frame clones here, not all; method: immunoSEQ multiplex PCR. The sample includes tens of thousands of clones, 82% of them seen just once. Specimen: memory CD4+ T cells from blood. The chain has TRBV5-1 and TRBJ1-1, with D uncertain. This sequence was found in an adult in good health and CMV-seronegative. Written as DNA, the CDR3 is TGCGCCAGCAGCCGCGAGGGAGGGCCCCCATTGAACACTGAAGCTTTCTTT. Its protein product is CASSREGGPPLNTEAFF.